This T cell receptor beta chain is from a study of cytomegalovirus exposure and HLA in healthy donors. For this clone: Its antigen is unknown.

General study points: Later analysis identified a missense DCLRE1C variant that was linked to TCR beta V- and J-gene trimming. In terms of immune exposure information, only CMV serostatus was available. Most TCRs appeared rarely, but some public TCRs recurred in many donors.

PCR primers comprised 60 Vbeta and 13 Jbeta primers. As originally analysed: Counted up in a later analysis, unique TCR beta chains came to some 72 million, with some 11 million shared. TCRdb keeps only in-frame clones here, not all; method: immunoSEQ multiplex PCR. V and J calls and clone size follow that table, whereas D and trimming were derived from the DNA. The sample carries over 110,000 clones, over 75% recorded once. Sequences were obtained from PBMCs. The receptor comes from a male donor in good health and CMV-seronegative.

DNA for the CDR3: TGTGCCAGCAGTTACTCGGCAGTCTATGGCTACACCTTC. Translation: CASSYSAVYGYTF. V is TRBV6-5 and J is TRBJ1-2; no definite D call. Trimming left V 0 bases short and J 4 bases short, with 6 bases between. The CDR3 consists of 13 residues. The V gene's germline CDR1 is MNHEY and CDR2 SVGAGI.